This T cell receptor (beta chain) was profiled in a study of CXCR3-negative and CXCR3-positive naive CD8 T cells. Germline V gives CDR1 MDHEN, CDR2 SYDVKM. The CDR3 has 16 amino acids. UMI labels and 5' RACE were used to prepare the TRB cDNA libraries. With the 5' RACE reads reprocessed, TCRdb shows one record per CDR3 protein and no DNA. The data show some 45,000 distinct CDR3 sequences, and the top ten clones hold approximately 1.4%. This receptor was identified in a human donor in good health. Some clones in this sample may be carry-over from other donors' samples. The V call is TRBV28, the J call TRBJ1-5. The sequencing input was naive CXCR3- CD8+ T cells from blood. The subset was: CD45RO-CCR7+CD27+CD95- naive CD8+ T cells lacking CXCR3 (TNR3-). CDR3 protein: CASSLIRTLSNQPQHF.